This paragraph covers one T cell receptor beta chain sequence. Its antigen is unidentified. A much larger clone sits a single nucleotide away, making a read error possible. TCRdb re-derived calls from the reads in MiXCR, one entry per CDR3 protein. The sample comprises around 280,000 distinct CDR3 sequences, around 13% of which are singletons, and 8.5% to 10% rests with the top ten. The data are from a study of T cell repertoires in cytomegalovirus infection. About the research overall: Through public TCR beta signatures, both CMV infection and matching HLA type were indicated. Overall study findings and caveats: People with CMV and the relevant HLA were identified by cumulative public TCR beta family frequency. It was HLA-C-restricted CMV-specific TCR beta clonotypes that dominated the response ex vivo.

The CDR3 extends over 13 amino acids. Germline loops: CDR1 DFQATT, CDR2 SNEGSKA (reference sequence). The receptor was derived from a human donor in good health (CMV status not recorded). Some clones in this sample may be carry-over from other donors' samples. The sequencing sample was made of PBMCs. V usage is TRBV20-1 and J usage is TRBJ1-3; D is uncertain. The CDR3, as DNA: TGCCGTGCCCGGAGCCCTATCGGAAACACCATATATTTT. Translation gives CRARSPIGNTIYF.